Shown below are 27 T cell receptor beta chains from a single sample sequenced in a study of T-cell reconstitution after alpha-beta-depleted transplantation in children. Unique molecular identifiers featured in how the TCRbeta library was prepared. Using its own MiXCR run on the PCR reads, TCRdb lists one record per CDR3 protein. This table holds about 90,000 distinct CDR3 sequences, roughly 8% found once. This material consisted of PBMCs from the stem cell graft donor, taken from the stem cell graft. The receptor set was obtained from a human donor who donated a stem cell graft to a child with congenital amegakaryocytic thrombocytopenia.

This clonotype was seen at least ten times. The chain carries TRBV20-1 and TRBJ2-1, with 12 bases matching TRBD2. Germline CDR1 DFQATT, CDR2 SNEGSKA (reference sequence). This CDR3 has 15 residues. Unmatched junction bases numbered 5, after V lost 5 bases and J lost 3 bases. CDR3 region: CSAYSTSGSYNEQFF. CDR3 DNA sequence: TGCAGTGCTTATTCGACTAGCGGGAGCTACAATGAGCAGTTCTTC.

The sample holds many counts of this clonotype. The chain couples TRBV7-6 to TRBJ2-3, with 8 positions matching TRBD2. This CDR3 comprises 18 residues. Germline CDR1 and CDR2: SGHVS and FNYEAQ. V lost 2 bases to trimming and J lost 6 bases; unmatched junction nucleotides: 16. For the CDR3, the DNA is TGTGCCAGCAGCTTAAGTTCCGCGGGTAGCGGGGTTGCTGATACGCAGTATTTT. Translation: CASSLSSAGSGVADTQYF.

This clonotype was detected ten times or more. This chain joins TRBV6-5 and TRBJ2-7; tentative D call: TRBD2 (5 bases). CDR1 MNHEY and CDR2 SVGAGI come from the germline V gene. The CDR3 is 14 residues long. V dropped 6 bases and J dropped 1 base, with 13 bases sitting between them. The CDR3, as DNA: TGTGCCAGCAGCCGCCCGGGATCGTCCTACGAGCAGTACTTC. This sequence encodes CASSRPGSSYEQYF.

This clonotype was seen at least ten times. The chain employs TRBV12-3 or TRBV12-4 and TRBJ2-1, with 7 bases lining up with TRBD2. This CDR3 is 14 amino acids long. V was clipped by 0 bases and J by 6 bases; unmatched bases: 2. This chain's CDR3 is CASSLAGGINEQFF. In DNA, the CDR3 is TGTGCCAGCAGTTTAGCGGGAGGGATCAATGAGCAGTTCTTC.

Many counts were recorded for this clonotype. This chain uses TRBV3-1 with TRBJ2-2, with D unresolved. The CDR3 has 12 residues. The germline gives CDR1 LGHDT, CDR2 YNNKEL (reference sequence). Trimming removed 3 bases at V and 4 bases at J, with 3 bases between. The CDR3 DNA reads TGTGCCAGCAGCCACACCACCGGGGAGCTGTTTTTT. This codes for CASSHTTGELFF.

This clonotype was detected many times. The CDR3 coding sequence is TGCGCCAGCAGCTTGGCCGAGACAGCCACCGGGGAGCTGTTTTTT. Protein: CASSLAETATGELFF. This chain connects TRBV5-1 to TRBJ2-2, with a weak D call TRBD1 (5 bases). Trimming removed 0 bases from V and 4 bases from J, with 10 bases in between. CDR1 and CDR2 (germline): SGHRS, YFSETQ. The CDR3 is 15 amino acids.

This clonotype was detected ten times or more. This rearrangement joins TRBV9 to TRBJ2-7; TRBD2 agrees at 8 bases. V shed 4 bases, J shed 4 bases, and the junction held 10 bases outside the gene matches. Germline V gene sequence: CDR1 SGDLS, CDR2 YYNGEE. This CDR3 is 15 amino acids long. CDR3 DNA: TGTGCCAGCAGCTCTAGCGGGCACCAGAATTACGAGCAGTACTTC. Encoded protein: CASSSSGHQNYEQYF.

This clonotype occurred many times. The rearrangement uses TRBV7-3 and TRBJ1-1, with D perhaps matching TRBD1 (5 bases). With 6 bases removed from V and 5 bases from J, the gap between germline ends came to 13 bases. Germline loops: CDR1 SGHTA, CDR2 FQGTGA. The CDR3 sequence is 13 residues long. The CDR3 protein is CASSRAGGTEAFF. The DNA for the CDR3 is TGTGCCAGCAGTAGGGCGGGGGGGACTGAAGCTTTCTTT.

This clonotype was detected ten times or more. This chain links TRBV12-3 or TRBV12-4 with TRBJ1-4; D remains ambiguous. Trimming removed 3 bases from V and 7 bases from J, with 12 bases in between. There are 14 residues in the CDR3. The CDR3 region is CASSLGQRSEKLFF. Here the CDR3 DNA reads TGTGCCAGCAGTTTGGGCCAGCGCAGTGAAAAACTGTTTTTT.

This clonotype showed up just once. The chain carries TRBV29-1 and TRBJ1-1; no clear D gene. The CDR3 is 13 residues long. Per the germline V gene, CDR1 is SQVTM and CDR2 is ANQGSEA. The CDR3: CTACLARDTEAFF. The CDR3 coding sequence is TGCACCGCCTGTCTCGCCCGTGACACTGAAGCTTTCTTT.

The chain has TRBV30 and TRBJ2-7; unclear D gene. The CDR3 runs 14 residues. Germline V lookup: CDR1 GTSNPN, CDR2 SVGIG (reference sequence). Trimming took 2 bases from V and 0 from J, leaving 11 bases between them. The CDR3, as DNA: TGTGCCTGGAGTAAGAACTTACACTCCTACGAGCAGTACTTC. This codes for CAWSKNLHSYEQYF.

V gene TRBV2 combines with J gene TRBJ2-3; 9 bases fit TRBD2. The CDR3 contains 14 residues. Germline trimming cut 7 bases from V and 6 bases from J; bases unmatched to any gene: 8. Germline V lookup: CDR1 SNHLY, CDR2 FYNNEI. The CDR3 here is CASIIGLAFDTQYF. CDR3 nucleotides: TGTGCCAGCATCATCGGACTAGCGTTTGATACGCAGTATTTT. Together with reference TRBV2 and TRBJ2-3, the CDR3 gives the full variable domain: EPEVTQTPSHQVTQMGQEVILRCVPISNHLYFYWYRQILGQKVEFLVSFYNNEISEKSEIFDDQFSVERPDGSNFTLKIRSTKLEDSAMYFCASIIGLAFDTQYFGPGTRLTVL.

This clonotype was observed at least ten times. V gene TRBV5-1 combines with J gene TRBJ2-7, with D perhaps given as TRBD1 or TRBD2 (5 bases each). The length of the CDR3 is 14 residues. The V gene's germline CDR1 is SGHRS and CDR2 YFSETQ. V was trimmed by 1 base and J by 5 bases, leaving 13 bases between them. The CDR3 here is CASSLFGARHEQYF. CDR3 DNA: TGCGCCAGCAGCTTGTTCGGGGCGCGGCACGAGCAGTACTTC.

Ten or more counts support this clonotype. The CDR3 region has the DNA TGCAGTGCGGGCGGGAGGTCCTACGAGCAGTACTTC. Protein sequence: CSAGGRSYEQYF. V is TRBV20-1 and J is TRBJ2-7; 8 positions agree with TRBD2. V lost 6 bases and J lost 1; bases outside the gene matches: 2. The CDR3 is made up of 12 amino acids. CDR1 and CDR2 (germline): DFQATT, SNEGSKA (reference sequence).

This clonotype was seen many times. The chain has TRBV5-1 and TRBJ1-2, with D possibly being TRBD1 (6 bases). Germline loops: CDR1 SGHRS, CDR2 YFSETQ. The CDR3 has 13 residues. Trimming removed 4 bases at V and 8 bases at J, with 15 bases between. Here the CDR3 DNA reads TGCGCCAGCAGCCCAGATGGGGGCCGGGGCTACACCTTC. Amino acids: CASSPDGGRGYTF.

This clonotype was counted at least ten times. The chain couples TRBV5-1 to TRBJ2-1, with TRBD2 matching over 7 bases. J was trimmed by 8 bases and V by 0 bases; bases with no gene match: 23. The CDR3 has 20 residues. Per the germline V gene, CDR1 is SGHRS and CDR2 is YFSETQ. For the CDR3, the DNA is TGCGCCAGCAGCTTGGCCTACCTTAGGGTAGCGGGCCGCCAAGGTGATGAGCAGTTCTTC. This sequence encodes CASSLAYLRVAGRQGDEQFF.

This clonotype was seen ten or more times. As DNA, the CDR3 is TGTGCCACCCGACAGGGAGATTCACCCCTCCACTTT. It specifies CATRQGDSPLHF. The chain has TRBV10-3 and TRBJ1-6; 7 bases align to TRBD1. V lost 10 bases and J lost 8; bases outside the gene matches: 5. In germline, CDR1 is ENHRY, CDR2 SYGVKD. The CDR3 has 12 residues.

Many counts were recorded for this clonotype. The chain's CDR3 is CSVEKDRGAGELFF. CDR3 DNA: TGCAGCGTTGAAAAGGACAGGGGGGCCGGGGAGCTGTTTTTT. The rearrangement uses TRBV29-1 and TRBJ2-2; 10 nucleotides align to TRBD1. This CDR3 is built from 14 residues. The germline V gene encodes CDR1 SQVTM and CDR2 ANQGSEA. The J segment lost 6 bases and the V segment lost 2 bases, leaving 3 bases of the junction unmatched.

This clonotype was seen many times. The genes are TRBV20-1 and TRBJ1-6; no clear D gene. The CDR3 length is 14 residues. The germline V gene encodes CDR1 DFQATT and CDR2 SNEGSKA (reference sequence). V lost 7 bases and J 6 bases, leaving 16 bases between the germline ends. The CDR3 here is CSVLRGNGNSPLHF. The CDR3 nucleotides read TGCAGTGTCCTACGGGGAAACGGTAATTCACCCCTCCACTTT.

This clonotype appeared many times. The chain employs TRBV9 and TRBJ1-1; D not resolved. Trimming took off 3 bases at V and 4 bases at J, with 10 bases between the two ends. The CDR3 is 13 residues long. CDR1 is SGDLS, CDR2 YYNGEE, per germline. The CDR3 spells CASSALVGTEAFF. For the CDR3, the DNA is TGTGCCAGCAGCGCGTTAGTTGGCACTGAAGCTTTCTTT.

This clonotype was found many times. The chain combines TRBV5-1 with TRBJ1-1; D possibly corresponds to TRBD1 (5 bases). Trimming stripped 5 bases from V and 0 bases from J, with 11 bases between. The germline V gene has CDR1 SGHRS and CDR2 YFSETQ. The length of the CDR3 is 14 residues. The CDR3, as DNA: TGCGCCAGCAGTGTACAGGCGCTGAACACTGAAGCTTTCTTT. It encodes CASSVQALNTEAFF.

This clonotype has ten or more counts. The rearrangement uses TRBV7-9 and TRBJ2-1; D assignment may be TRBD1 or TRBD2 (5 bases each). Deletions cut 3 bases from V and 9 bases from J, with 6 bases between. The CDR3 extends over 11 amino acids. Germline CDR1 and CDR2: SEHNR and FQNEAQ (reference sequence). Written as DNA, the CDR3 is TGTGCCAGCAGCTTCGGGACTGAGCAGTTCTTC. As protein: CASSFGTEQFF.

The chain combines TRBV30 with TRBJ2-3, with D unresolved. The CDR3 spans 12 residues. V was trimmed by 2 bases and J by 8 bases, leaving 11 bases between them. Germline loops: CDR1 GTSNPN, CDR2 SVGIG (reference sequence). This chain's CDR3 is CAWSLTLGTQYF. The CDR3 nucleotides read TGTGCCTGGAGTCTTACTCTGGGTACGCAGTATTTT.

This clonotype has a count of ten or more. The J gene is TRBJ2-1, the V gene TRBV4-1; 7 bases agree with TRBD1. Germline CDR1 MGHRA, CDR2 YSYEKL. This CDR3 region has 16 residues. After removal of 0 bases from V and 4 bases from J, the junction contained 6 bases not matched to a gene. CDR3 region: CASSQDETGMYNEQFF. DNA of the CDR3: TGCGCCAGCAGCCAAGATGAGACAGGGATGTACAATGAGCAGTTCTTC.

This clonotype was counted at least ten times. This chain joins TRBV6-1 and TRBJ1-6; D is possibly TRBD1 (6 bases). Germline CDR1 MNHNS, CDR2 SASEGT. The CDR3 is made up of 16 amino acids. V was cut by 8 bases and J by 4 bases, with 18 bases left in between. CDR3 nucleotides: TGTGCCAGCCTTCGTCAGCGGGGGCAGTATAATTCACCCCTCCACTTT. This encodes CASLRQRGQYNSPLHF.

This clonotype was picked up many times. This chain links TRBV12-3 or TRBV12-4 with TRBJ2-7, with unresolved D. V was shortened by 7 bases and J by 2 bases, with 12 bases between the two germline ends. The CDR3 contains 13 residues. The CDR3 nucleotides read TGTGCCAGCACGTGGGGTAGCACCTACGAGCAGTACTTC. This codes for CASTWGSTYEQYF.

This clonotype has ten or more counts. J is TRBJ2-3 and V is TRBV20-1; tentative D call: TRBD2 (5 bases). The CDR3 has 17 amino acids. Germline V lookup: CDR1 DFQATT, CDR2 SNEGSKA (reference sequence). The V and J ends lost 1 base and 2 bases respectively, with 19 bases between them. The CDR3 DNA is TGCAGTGCTAGAGCTTCCGGACTGCCAATTTCCACAGATACGCAGTATTTT. Its protein product is CSARASGLPISTDTQYF.